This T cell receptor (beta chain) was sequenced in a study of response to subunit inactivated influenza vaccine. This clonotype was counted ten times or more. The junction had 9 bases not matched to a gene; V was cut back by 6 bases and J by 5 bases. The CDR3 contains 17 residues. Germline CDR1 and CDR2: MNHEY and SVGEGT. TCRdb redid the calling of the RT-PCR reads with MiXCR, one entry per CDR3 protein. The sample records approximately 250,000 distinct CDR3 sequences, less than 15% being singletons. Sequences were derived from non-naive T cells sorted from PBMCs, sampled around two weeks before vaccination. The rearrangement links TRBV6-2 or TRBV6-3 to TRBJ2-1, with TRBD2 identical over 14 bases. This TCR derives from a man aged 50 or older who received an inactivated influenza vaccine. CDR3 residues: CASSTRLGLAGDNEQFF. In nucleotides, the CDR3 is TGTGCCAGCAGCACACGCTTGGGACTAGCGGGAGACAATGAGCAGTTCTTC.